Listed below are T cell receptor beta chains from one sample, sequenced in a study of T cell responses to AZD1222 COVID-19 vaccine. Generated by immunoSEQ multiplex PCR, the TCRdb table keeps only in-frame clones and is missing some. This sample yields 140,000 to 150,000 clones, of which around 91% are seen a single time; less than 5.5% belongs to the top ten. The source was peripheral blood, collected on day 0 of AZD1222 vaccination. Every receptor here comes from an adult in good health. Each CDR3 is given with its conserved first and last residue. D genes are given only for firm matches. Clone size is given for some rows only: seen once, a few or many times, or a class if the clone is expanded.

cdr3_aa: CASSKEKLTRPNEQFF
cdr3_nt: TGTGCCAGCAGCAAAGAGAAGTTGACAAGGCCCAATGAGCAGTTCTTC
clone_size: .
v_call: TRBV21-1
d_call: .
j_call: TRBJ2-1

cdr3_aa: CASSRNTGELFF
cdr3_nt: TGTGCCAGCAGTAGGAACACCGGGGAGCTGTTTTTT
clone_size: .
v_call: TRBV7-9
d_call: .
j_call: TRBJ2-2

cdr3_aa: CASSMARGTEAFF
cdr3_nt: TGTGCCAGTAGTATGGCCCGGGGCACTGAAGCTTTCTTT
clone_size: .
v_call: TRBV19
d_call: .
j_call: TRBJ1-1

cdr3_aa: CASSAGRTRGWYEQFF
cdr3_nt: TGTGCCAGCAGCGCGGGACGGACTAGGGGTTGGTATGAGCAGTTCTTC
clone_size: .
v_call: TRBV9
d_call: TRBD2
j_call: TRBJ2-1

cdr3_aa: CASRGRGYGYTF
cdr3_nt: TGTGCCAGCAGAGGACGGGGCTATGGCTACACCTTC
clone_size: few
v_call: TRBV6-5
d_call: .
j_call: TRBJ1-2

cdr3_aa: CASSLDVGRSYEQYF
cdr3_nt: TGCGCCAGCAGCTTGGATGTAGGGAGAAGCTACGAGCAGTACTTC
clone_size: .
v_call: TRBV5-1
d_call: .
j_call: TRBJ2-7

cdr3_aa: CASSSSFAGGLEQYF
cdr3_nt: TGTGCCAGCAGCTCCTCCTTCGCGGGGGGGCTCGAGCAGTACTTC
clone_size: .
v_call: TRBV3-1/TRBV3-2
d_call: TRBD2
j_call: TRBJ2-7

cdr3_aa: CASSQDLRTGVTGELFF
cdr3_nt: TGTGCCAGCAGCCAAGATTTAAGGACAGGGGTTACCGGGGAGCTGTTTTTT
clone_size: .
v_call: TRBV3-1/TRBV3-2
d_call: TRBD1
j_call: TRBJ2-2

cdr3_aa: CASSSDRVFPEAFF
cdr3_nt: TGTGCCAGCAGTTCGGACAGGGTCTTCCCTGAAGCTTTCTTT
clone_size: .
v_call: TRBV6-5
d_call: TRBD1
j_call: TRBJ1-1

cdr3_aa: CASRLIRGGVFTEAFF
cdr3_nt: TGTGCCAGCAGACTTATACGCGGGGGGGTTTTCACTGAAGCTTTCTTT
clone_size: .
v_call: TRBV28
d_call: .
j_call: TRBJ1-1

cdr3_aa: CASSYSGARGWETQYF
cdr3_nt: TGTGCCAGCAGTTACTCAGGGGCCAGGGGGTGGGAGACCCAGTACTTC
clone_size: once
v_call: TRBV6-2/TRBV6-3
d_call: TRBD1
j_call: TRBJ2-5

cdr3_aa: CASSRTGSTDTQYF
cdr3_nt: TGTGCCAGCAGCAGGACAGGGAGCACAGATACGCAGTATTTT
clone_size: .
v_call: TRBV5-4
d_call: TRBD1
j_call: TRBJ2-3

cdr3_aa: CASRKIGQARNYGYTF
cdr3_nt: TGTGCCAGCAGAAAGATCGGCCAGGCGAGGAACTATGGCTACACCTTC
clone_size: .
v_call: TRBV5-8
d_call: .
j_call: TRBJ1-2

cdr3_aa: CATSTGPGNTIYF
cdr3_nt: TGTGCCACCTCGACAGGGCCTGGAAACACCATATATTTT
clone_size: .
v_call: TRBV11-1
d_call: TRBD1
j_call: TRBJ1-3

cdr3_aa: CASSFPSGANVLTF
cdr3_nt: TGTGCCAGCAGCTTCCCCTCTGGGGCCAACGTCCTGACTTTC
clone_size: .
v_call: TRBV7-9
d_call: .
j_call: TRBJ2-6

cdr3_aa: CASSPRTSGSYEQYF
cdr3_nt: TGTGCCAGCAGCCCCCGGACTAGCGGTTCCTACGAGCAGTACTTC
clone_size: once
v_call: TRBV7-9
d_call: TRBD2
j_call: TRBJ2-7

cdr3_aa: CASSPGGSPGQQYF
cdr3_nt: TGTGCCAGCAGCCCAGGGGGCTCGCCGGGACAGCAGTACTTC
clone_size: .
v_call: TRBV11-2
d_call: TRBD1
j_call: TRBJ2-7

cdr3_aa: CASSPLGRITEAFF
cdr3_nt: TGTGCCAGTAGTCCCCTCGGACGGATCACTGAAGCTTTCTTT
clone_size: .
v_call: TRBV19
d_call: .
j_call: TRBJ1-1

cdr3_aa: CASSVRVEQPQHF
cdr3_nt: TGTGCCAGCAGTGTCAGGGTCGAGCAGCCCCAGCATTTT
clone_size: few
v_call: TRBV6-6
d_call: .
j_call: TRBJ1-5

cdr3_aa: CASSANSNQPQHF
cdr3_nt: TGTGCCAGTAGTGCAAATAGCAATCAGCCCCAGCATTTT
clone_size: .
v_call: TRBV19
d_call: .
j_call: TRBJ1-5

cdr3_aa: CASSHPSGRGPGDQPQHF
cdr3_nt: TGTGCCAGTAGTCATCCCTCAGGCAGGGGCCCTGGTGATCAGCCCCAGCATTTT
clone_size: once
v_call: TRBV19
d_call: .
j_call: TRBJ1-5

cdr3_aa: CASTQGTVMNTEAFF
cdr3_nt: TGTGCCAGCACGCAGGGGACCGTGATGAACACTGAAGCTTTCTTT
clone_size: .
v_call: TRBV9
d_call: .
j_call: TRBJ1-1

cdr3_aa: CARGKMDYKAYNEQFF
cdr3_nt: TGTGCCCGGGGGAAAATGGACTATAAGGCCTACAATGAGCAGTTCTTC
clone_size: .
v_call: TRBV30
d_call: .
j_call: TRBJ2-1

cdr3_aa: CASSPAGGERGSGTDTQYF
cdr3_nt: TGTGCCAGTAGTCCCGCCGGGGGGGAGCGGGGGTCGGGCACAGATACGCAGTATTTT
clone_size: .
v_call: TRBV19
d_call: TRBD2
j_call: TRBJ2-3

cdr3_aa: CASSYEWTGLNTGELFF
cdr3_nt: TGTGCCAGCAGCTACGAATGGACAGGACTGAACACCGGGGAGCTGTTTTTT
clone_size: .
v_call: TRBV21-1
d_call: .
j_call: TRBJ2-2

cdr3_aa: CASGNALNYGYTF
cdr3_nt: TGTGCCAGCGGAAATGCCCTTAACTATGGCTACACCTTC
clone_size: .
v_call: TRBV6-5
d_call: .
j_call: TRBJ1-2

cdr3_aa: CASSQDWGGPAYEQYF
cdr3_nt: TGTGCCAGCAGCCAAGATTGGGGGGGGCCCGCCTACGAGCAGTACTTC
clone_size: .
v_call: TRBV3-1/TRBV3-2
d_call: .
j_call: TRBJ2-7

cdr3_aa: CASSLESGDTQYF
cdr3_nt: TGTGCTAGCAGCTTAGAGTCGGGGGATACGCAGTATTTT
clone_size: .
v_call: TRBV7-7
d_call: .
j_call: TRBJ2-3

cdr3_aa: CASSYSRSPYNEQFF
cdr3_nt: TGTGCCAGCAGTTACTCCAGAAGTCCTTACAATGAGCAGTTCTTC
clone_size: .
v_call: TRBV6-2/TRBV6-3
d_call: .
j_call: TRBJ2-1

cdr3_aa: CASSLECGDRGKGNTIYF
cdr3_nt: TGCGCCAGCAGCTTGGAATGTGGGGACAGGGGGAAAGGAAACACCATATATTTT
clone_size: .
v_call: TRBV5-1
d_call: TRBD1
j_call: TRBJ1-3

cdr3_aa: CASSASQGPALEAQYF
cdr3_nt: TGTGCCAGCAGCGCCTCACAGGGCCCGGCATTAGAGGCCCAGTACTTC
clone_size: .
v_call: TRBV9
d_call: .
j_call: TRBJ2-5

cdr3_aa: CASSSGPGYTF
cdr3_nt: TGTGCCAGCAGTTCGGGGCCGGGCTACACCTTC
clone_size: .
v_call: TRBV12-3/TRBV12-4
d_call: .
j_call: TRBJ1-2

cdr3_aa: CASSLDLSSYNEQFF
cdr3_nt: TGTGCCAGCAGCCTTGACCTCAGCTCCTACAATGAGCAGTTCTTC
clone_size: .
v_call: TRBV3-1/TRBV3-2
d_call: .
j_call: TRBJ2-1

cdr3_aa: CASSLQAVVAYEQYF
cdr3_nt: TGCGCCAGCAGCCTCCAGGCCGTAGTAGCCTACGAGCAGTACTTC
clone_size: .
v_call: TRBV4-1
d_call: .
j_call: TRBJ2-7

cdr3_aa: CASSYRGVVDTQYF
cdr3_nt: TGTGCCAGCAGCTACCGGGGGGTTGTAGATACGCAGTATTTT
clone_size: once
v_call: TRBV5-4
d_call: TRBD2
j_call: TRBJ2-3

cdr3_aa: CASRGVGPEAFF
cdr3_nt: TGTGCCAGCAGGGGGGTAGGGCCTGAAGCTTTCTTT
clone_size: .
v_call: TRBV5-8
d_call: .
j_call: TRBJ1-1

cdr3_aa: CASSLGGLAGVRNEQFF
cdr3_nt: TGTGCCAGCAGCTTAGGGGGGCTAGCGGGAGTCCGCAATGAGCAGTTCTTC
clone_size: .
v_call: TRBV11-3
d_call: TRBD2
j_call: TRBJ2-1

cdr3_aa: CASSLGPTGDTQYF
cdr3_nt: TGTGCCAGCAGCCTGGGACCTACCGGAGATACGCAGTATTTT
clone_size: .
v_call: TRBV5-4
d_call: .
j_call: TRBJ2-3

cdr3_aa: CASSLAGGSSTDTQYF
cdr3_nt: TGCGCCAGCAGCTTGGCCGGGGGAAGTAGCACAGATACGCAGTATTTT
clone_size: .
v_call: TRBV5-1
d_call: .
j_call: TRBJ2-3

cdr3_aa: CASSLTWGQASYEQYF
cdr3_nt: TGTGCCAGCAGTTTAACTTGGGGACAAGCGAGCTACGAGCAGTACTTC
clone_size: .
v_call: TRBV27
d_call: .
j_call: TRBJ2-7

cdr3_aa: CATGERGDSGELFF
cdr3_nt: TGTGCCACCGGAGAGAGGGGGGATTCCGGGGAGCTGTTTTTT
clone_size: once
v_call: TRBV9
d_call: .
j_call: TRBJ2-2

cdr3_aa: CASSFGSQREYNSPLHF
cdr3_nt: TGTGCCAGCAGTTTCGGGTCACAACGGGAGTATAATTCACCCCTCCACTTT
clone_size: .
v_call: TRBV28
d_call: .
j_call: TRBJ1-6

cdr3_aa: CASSPDSNYGYTF
cdr3_nt: TGTGCCAGCTCACCAGACAGCAACTATGGCTACACCTTC
clone_size: few
v_call: TRBV18
d_call: .
j_call: TRBJ1-2

cdr3_aa: CASSQDGMNSGNTIYF
cdr3_nt: TGCGCCAGCAGCCAAGACGGAATGAACTCTGGAAACACCATATATTTT
clone_size: .
v_call: TRBV4-3
d_call: .
j_call: TRBJ1-3

cdr3_aa: CASTQLSRAETQYF
cdr3_nt: TGTGCCAGCACCCAACTTTCGCGAGCAGAGACCCAGTACTTC
clone_size: .
v_call: TRBV28
d_call: .
j_call: TRBJ2-5

cdr3_aa: CSVERGEKLFF
cdr3_nt: TGCAGCGTTGAAAGGGGGGAAAAACTGTTTTTT
clone_size: few
v_call: TRBV29-1
d_call: .
j_call: TRBJ1-4

cdr3_aa: CASSQDRDYEQYF
cdr3_nt: TGTGCCAGCAGCCAAGATCGCGACTACGAGCAGTACTTC
clone_size: .
v_call: TRBV3-1/TRBV3-2
d_call: .
j_call: TRBJ2-7

cdr3_aa: CASSDYGRNGELFF
cdr3_nt: TGTGCCAGCAGCGACTACGGGAGAAACGGGGAGCTGTTTTTT
clone_size: .
v_call: TRBV11-3
d_call: .
j_call: TRBJ2-2

cdr3_aa: CASSPERQGISNQPQHF
cdr3_nt: TGTGCCAGCAGCCCGGAACGACAGGGTATCAGCAATCAGCCCCAGCATTTT
clone_size: .
v_call: TRBV6-2/TRBV6-3
d_call: TRBD1
j_call: TRBJ1-5

cdr3_aa: CASSGAGNAGETQYF
cdr3_nt: TGTGCCAGCAGTGGAGCGGGGAATGCGGGAGAGACCCAGTACTTC
clone_size: .
v_call: TRBV2
d_call: TRBD2
j_call: TRBJ2-5

cdr3_aa: CASSYVARRETQYF
cdr3_nt: TGTGCCAGCAGTTACGTAGCTAGACGGGAGACCCAGTACTTC
clone_size: .
v_call: TRBV6-2/TRBV6-3
d_call: .
j_call: TRBJ2-5

cdr3_aa: CASSYLGVGQPQHF
cdr3_nt: TGTGCCAGCAGTTACTTAGGGGTCGGACAGCCCCAGCATTTT
clone_size: .
v_call: TRBV6-5
d_call: .
j_call: TRBJ1-5

cdr3_aa: CASSLGWGQPQHF
cdr3_nt: TGTGCCAGCAGCTTAGGGTGGGGTCAGCCCCAGCATTTT
clone_size: few
v_call: TRBV7-9
d_call: .
j_call: TRBJ1-5